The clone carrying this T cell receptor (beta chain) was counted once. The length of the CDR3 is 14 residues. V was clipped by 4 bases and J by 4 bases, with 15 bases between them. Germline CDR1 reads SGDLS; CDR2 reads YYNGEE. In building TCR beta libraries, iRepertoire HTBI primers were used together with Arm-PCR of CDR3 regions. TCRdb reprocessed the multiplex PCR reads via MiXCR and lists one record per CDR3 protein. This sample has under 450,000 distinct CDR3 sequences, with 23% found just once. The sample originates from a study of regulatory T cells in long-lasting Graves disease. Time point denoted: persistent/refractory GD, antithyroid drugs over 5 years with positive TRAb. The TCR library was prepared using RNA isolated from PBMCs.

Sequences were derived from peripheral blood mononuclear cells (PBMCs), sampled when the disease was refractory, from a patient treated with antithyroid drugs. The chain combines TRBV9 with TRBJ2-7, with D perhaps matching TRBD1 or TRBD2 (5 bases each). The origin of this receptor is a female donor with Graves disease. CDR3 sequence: CASSLTGDHYEQYF. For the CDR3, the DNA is TGTGCCAGCAGCCTAACCGGGGACCATTACGAGCAGTACTTC.